The sample holds a few counts of the clone carrying this TCR beta chain. This specimen belongs to a study of blood T cell repertoires in COVID-19. Study-wide context: T cells, B-cell-depleted T cells, or PBMCs supplied cDNA or gDNA.

As originally analysed: Estimation of nucleated cell counts was performed using reference gene primer amplification. TCRdb's copy holds only in-frame clones and misses some; the assay was immunoSEQ multiplex PCR. V, J and clone size are those of that table, while D and trimming were read from the DNA. There are fewer than 250,000 clones in the sample; 83% occur only once, and 3% to 4% lies in the top ten. Individuals drawn from approximately 22 US areas were about 18 to 100 years old. Exposed enrollees encountered a COVID-19 case at some point within 2 weeks before study entry. This CDR3 is built from 17 residues. V was shortened by 4 bases and J by 5 bases, with 18 bases between the two germline ends. The germline CDR1 and CDR2 sequences are LGHNA and YSLEER.

The sequence was collected from a woman aged 35 to 49 who had been exposed to COVID-19. The chain uses TRBV4-3 and TRBJ1-6; weak D call: TRBD1 (6 bases). Source material: PBMCs or T cells enriched from blood (not recorded which). CDR3 loop: CASSPRTYRDDNSPLHF. The CDR3 nucleotides are TGCGCCAGCAGCCCCCGGACATACAGGGACGATAATTCACCCCTCCACTTT.